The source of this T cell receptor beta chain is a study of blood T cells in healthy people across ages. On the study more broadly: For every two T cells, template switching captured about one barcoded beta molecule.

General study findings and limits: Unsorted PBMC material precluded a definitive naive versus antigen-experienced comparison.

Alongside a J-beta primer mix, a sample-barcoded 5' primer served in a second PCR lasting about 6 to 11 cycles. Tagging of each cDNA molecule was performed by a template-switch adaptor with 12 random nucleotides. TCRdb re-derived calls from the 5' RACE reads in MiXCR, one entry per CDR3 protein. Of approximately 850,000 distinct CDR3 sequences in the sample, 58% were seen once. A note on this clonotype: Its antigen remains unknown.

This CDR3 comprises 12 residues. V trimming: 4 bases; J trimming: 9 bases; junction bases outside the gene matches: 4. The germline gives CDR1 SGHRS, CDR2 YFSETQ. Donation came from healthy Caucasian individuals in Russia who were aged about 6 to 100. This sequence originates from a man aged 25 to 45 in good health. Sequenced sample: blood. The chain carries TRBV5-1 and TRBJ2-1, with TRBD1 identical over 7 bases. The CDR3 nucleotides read TGCGCCAGCAGCCTACAGGGGAGTGAGCAGTTCTTC. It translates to CASSLQGSEQFF.